The present entry profiles one TCR beta chain with its context. Measured with immunoSEQ multiplex PCR; TCRdb has only the in-frame clones, and not every one. Altogether approximately 200,000 clones are present, just under 90% being singletons, with the ten largest covering 6.2%. The data are from a study of blood T cell repertoires in COVID-19. CDR1 is MNHEY and CDR2 is SMNVEV in the germline V gene (reference sequence). There are 14 residues in the CDR3. V shed 3 bases, J shed 7 bases, and the junction held 5 bases outside the gene matches. Sequenced input: peripheral blood. The source is a man aged 55 to 70 who had recovered from COVID-19. The chain has TRBV27 and TRBJ2-2; 7 bases align to TRBD2. CDR3 DNA: TGTGCCAGCAGTTTGACTAGCTTGAGCGGGGAGCTGTTTTTT. It encodes CASSLTSLSGELFF.